The rows below give T cell receptor beta chains drawn from one sample of a study of blood T cell repertoires in COVID-19. Sequencing was performed with immunoSEQ multiplex PCR; in TCRdb, only in-frame clones are kept and a portion is missing. The table records approximately 500,000 clones, 85% to 90% of them present only once. The material sequenced was peripheral blood. The receptor set was obtained from a woman aged 45-65 years with COVID-19, enrolled during active disease. Both conserved end residues are part of each CDR3. The D gene is left open where the match is weak. A row's size may be missing; if present it is once, few, many or a size class.

D gene	V gene	clone size	J gene	CDR3 protein
NA	TRBV6-5	NA	TRBJ1-2	CAIGPPGYGYTF
NA	TRBV5-1	NA	TRBJ2-7	CASSLDGSSYEQYF
TRBD2	TRBV3-1/TRBV3-2	once	TRBJ2-2	CASSLGLAGSTGELFF
TRBD1	TRBV19	NA	TRBJ2-3	CASRVGQGTDTQYF
TRBD1	TRBV5-1	NA	TRBJ1-1	CASSSPGQGAKVNTEAFF
TRBD1	TRBV4-1	NA	TRBJ1-2	CASSQPKVRQGAPGYTF
TRBD2	TRBV30	NA	TRBJ2-1	CAWGGTIRNEQFF
NA	TRBV5-6	NA	TRBJ1-1	CASRPLGGTEAFF
TRBD1	TRBV19	NA	TRBJ2-7	CASKSGTASYEQYF
NA	TRBV15	NA	TRBJ1-2	CATSRVGGEGYTF
TRBD1	TRBV3-1/TRBV3-2	once	TRBJ1-1	CASSRDRIMNTEAFF
TRBD2	TRBV30	NA	TRBJ2-4	CAWRGRGGLAKNIQYF
NA	TRBV5-1	NA	TRBJ2-2	CASSFLIQLNTGELFF
NA	TRBV6-5	NA	TRBJ1-1	CASSLAGLRTEAFF
NA	TRBV7-3	NA	TRBJ1-1	CASSLMRVEMNTEAFF
NA	TRBV5-1	few	TRBJ2-7	CASSGAGASYEQYF
NA	TRBV6-5	NA	TRBJ1-1	CASTHNGVKNTEAFF
NA	TRBV29-1	NA	TRBJ1-1	CSVARGSNTEAFF
NA	TRBV21-1	NA	TRBJ1-2	CASNQRQGARGYTF
TRBD1	TRBV15	once	TRBJ1-2	CATSRVATGDYGYTF
TRBD1	TRBV18	once	TRBJ1-1	CASSLRTGMNTEAFF
NA	TRBV5-6	NA	TRBJ1-1	CASSSATGGPEAFF
TRBD2	TRBV2	NA	TRBJ2-1	CASRAGGTINEQFF
TRBD1	TRBV7-2	few	TRBJ2-7	CASSQTGTGTYEQYF
TRBD1	TRBV5-6	NA	TRBJ2-7	CASSWDRGLDEQYF
TRBD1	TRBV5-4	NA	TRBJ1-4	CASSLAPGTGGNEKLFF
TRBD1	TRBV2	NA	TRBJ1-2	CASRAGGYGYTF
NA	TRBV7-2	NA	TRBJ1-2	CASSLASGGGNGYTF
NA	TRBV6-5	NA	TRBJ1-1	CASLGSLTEAFF
NA	TRBV18	NA	TRBJ2-1	CASSQTGNEQFF
NA	TRBV19	NA	TRBJ1-1	CASSMRGADTEAFF
NA	TRBV2	NA	TRBJ2-2	CASSAQNTGELFF
TRBD1	TRBV12-3/TRBV12-4	NA	TRBJ1-2	CASRWTGGHGYTF
NA	TRBV7-2	NA	TRBJ1-6	CASIRFSSYNSPLHF
NA	TRBV20-1	NA	TRBJ1-2	CSASLRGLLGYTF
TRBD1	TRBV3-1/TRBV3-2	NA	TRBJ1-2	CASSPWTGDTGYTF
NA	TRBV27	NA	TRBJ1-1	CASSQKQGANTEAFF
NA	TRBV12-3/TRBV12-4	NA	TRBJ1-5	CASSFGGQPQHF
NA	TRBV15	NA	TRBJ1-5	CATSRGVGMGNQPQHF
NA	TRBV5-6	NA	TRBJ2-1	CASSPLVMGGEQFF
NA	TRBV20-1	NA	TRBJ1-4	CSASYEKLFF
NA	TRBV29-1	NA	TRBJ2-3	CSVVSHTQYF
NA	TRBV6-5	NA	TRBJ1-2	CASSRNGEGYGYTF
TRBD1	TRBV3-1/TRBV3-2	NA	TRBJ2-7	CASSLTVGTGGYEQYF
NA	TRBV14	NA	TRBJ2-3	CASSRPSGPSTDTQYF
NA	TRBV28	NA	TRBJ1-1	CASSSQGTEAFF
TRBD2	TRBV30	NA	TRBJ2-1	CAWSKGSGGVDEQFF
NA	TRBV5-6	NA	TRBJ1-2	CASSLVDRELYGYTF
NA	TRBV19	NA	TRBJ1-6	CASSIGGRRGNSPLHF
NA	TRBV3-1/TRBV3-2	NA	TRBJ1-1	CASSLMDGAEAFF
TRBD1	TRBV5-1	NA	TRBJ2-4	CASSNYPQGATKNIQYF
TRBD1	TRBV6-5	NA	TRBJ1-6	CASSYRDRASPLHF
NA	TRBV18	NA	TRBJ1-1	CASSSLPSEAFF